These 21 T cell receptor beta chains originate from one sample sequenced in a study of shared clonotypes between healthy human individuals. The method was immunoSEQ multiplex PCR; TCRdb's version includes in-frame clones alone and lacks a portion of them. The repertoire holds about 1.9 million clones, with about 93% as singletons. Naive CD8 cells lacked CD45RO, underwent positive selection for CCR7 and left out terminally differentiated effector memory CD45RA+ cells. Sequenced sample: naive CD8+ T cells from PBMCs. These receptors were collected from a man between 18 and 29 years old in good health. Some clones in this sample may be carry-over from other donors' samples.

The CDR3 DNA reads TGCGCCAGCAGCCAAGGAATAGGGAGGACAGACACGAACACTGAAGCTTTCTTT. Translation gives CASSQGIGRTDTNTEAFF. V gene TRBV4-1 combines with J gene TRBJ1-1, with D tentatively TRBD1 (6 bases). Germline CDR1 MGHRA, CDR2 YSYEKL. V was clipped by 1 base and J by 1 base, with 19 bases between them. This CDR3 is 18 amino acids long.

The genes are TRBV7-2 and TRBJ2-1; either TRBD1 or TRBD2 may fit D (5 bases each). Germline V lookup: CDR1 SGHTA, CDR2 FQGNSA. Trimming removed 4 bases from V and 5 bases from J, with 18 bases in between. The CDR3 length is 16 residues. The CDR3 spells CASSSPTGTIDNEQFF. CDR3 nucleotide sequence: TGTGCCAGCAGCTCTCCTACCGGGACCATAGACAATGAGCAGTTCTTC.

In regard to this clone: Other nucleotide sequences in the sample specify the same CDR3. The CDR3 loop is CASSLAVNTEAFF. CDR3 nucleotides: TGTGCCAGCAGCTTGGCCGTGAACACTGAAGCTTTCTTT. The rearrangement links TRBV5-5 to TRBJ1-1; the D is unclear. Per the germline V gene, CDR1 is SGHKS and CDR2 is YYEKEE (reference sequence). The CDR3 spans 13 residues. V dropped 0 bases and J dropped 0 bases, with 3 bases sitting between them.

The rearrangement links TRBV13 to TRBJ2-7; 8 nucleotides match TRBD1. The CDR3 sequence is 15 residues long. Germline CDR1 PRHDT, CDR2 FYEKMQ (reference sequence). With 5 bases clipped from V and 3 bases from J, the junction kept 9 bases outside the gene matches. The CDR3 coding sequence is TGTGCCAGCAGCGCCCGGGACAGGAGCTACTACGAGCAGTACTTC. Translating gives CASSARDRSYYEQYF.

The chain joins TRBV11-2 to TRBJ2-3; TRBD1 matches at 8 bases. J gave up 5 bases and V 6 bases, and 4 bases lay outside the gene matches. The CDR3 contains 13 residues. Germline V CDR1 and CDR2: SGHAT, FQNNGV. The CDR3 reads CASRDRVGDTQYF. CDR3 sequence (DNA): TGTGCCAGCAGGGACAGGGTGGGAGATACGCAGTATTTT.

This clone was counted a single time. This chain links TRBV29-1 with TRBJ1-1; D unresolved. The germline V and J ends were trimmed by 4 bases and 6 bases, with 6 bases remaining between them. Germline values: CDR1 SQVTM, CDR2 ANQGSEA. The CDR3 runs 10 residues. This CDR3 is CSVVGAEAFF. In DNA form, the CDR3 reads TGCAGCGTTGTGGGTGCTGAAGCTTTCTTT.

The rearrangement uses TRBV28 and TRBJ2-7, with D unclear. Trimming cost V 2 bases and J 3 bases, with 8 bases left between them. Germline V CDR1 and CDR2: MDHEN, SYDVKM. The CDR3 loop spans 13 amino acids. Written as DNA, the CDR3 is TGTGCCAGCAGTTTAAGTTCGGACTACGAGCAGTACTTC. Its protein is CASSLSSDYEQYF. The variable domain in full, completed from reference TRBV28 and TRBJ2-7, reads DVKVTQSSRYLVKRTGEKVFLECVQDMDHENMFWYRQDPGLGLRLIYFSYDVKMKEKGDIPEGYSVSREKKERFSLILESASTNQTSMYLCASSLSSDYEQYFGPGTRLTVT.

V gene TRBV27 combines with J gene TRBJ1-5, with 11 bases fitting TRBD1. Germline CDR1 MNHEY, CDR2 SMNVEV (reference sequence). CDR3 size: 16 residues. The V segment lost 5 bases and the J segment 1 base; nucleotides outside the gene matches: 4. Here the CDR3 DNA reads TGTGCCAGCAGTGGAGGGACAGGGGGAAGCAATCAGCCCCAGCATTTT. Its protein product is CASSGGTGGSNQPQHF.

J is TRBJ2-1 and V is TRBV27; D gene uncertain. CDR1 and CDR2 from the germline V gene are MNHEY and SMNVEV (reference sequence). The CDR3 covers 15 residues. The V and J ends lost 0 bases and 4 bases respectively, with 10 bases between them. CDR3 sequence: CASSLSALPYNEQFF. The CDR3, as DNA: TGTGCCAGCAGTTTATCGGCGCTGCCATACAATGAGCAGTTCTTC.

This clone was seen a single time. The chain carries TRBV7-9 and TRBJ2-2; D call uncertain. Per germline, CDR1 SEHNR and CDR2 FQNEAQ (reference sequence). Trimming took off 6 bases at V and 3 bases at J, with 5 bases between the two ends. The CDR3 is made up of 12 amino acids. CDR3 loop: CASSYDTGELFF. DNA for the CDR3: TGTGCCAGCAGTTACGACACCGGGGAGCTGTTTTTT.

The chain has TRBV7-2 and TRBJ1-1, with TRBD1 identical over 8 bases. Germline CDR1 is SGHTA and CDR2 is FQGNSA. The CDR3 covers 15 residues. J gave up 7 bases and V 4 bases, and 11 bases lay outside the gene matches. The CDR3 is CASSSRTGMSVEAFF. CDR3 DNA: TGTGCCAGCAGCTCGCGGACAGGGATGTCGGTTGAAGCTTTCTTT.

The chain employs TRBV19 and TRBJ1-5; the D gene is possibly TRBD1 (6 bases). V was shortened by 8 bases and J by 0 bases, with 11 bases between the two germline ends. The CDR3 length is 14 residues. In germline, CDR1 is LNHDA, CDR2 SQIVND (reference sequence). Written as DNA, the CDR3 is TGTGCCAGTGAAAACAGGGATAGCAATCAGCCCCAGCATTTT. This codes for CASENRDSNQPQHF.

This clone occurred a few times. V usage is TRBV11-2 and J usage is TRBJ1-1; no clear D. The CDR3 has 13 residues. Germline V CDR1 and CDR2: SGHAT, FQNNGV. Trimming cost V 2 bases and J 3 bases, with 7 bases left between them. The CDR3 loop reads CASSLSDDTEAFF. In DNA form, the CDR3 reads TGTGCCAGCAGCTTATCTGATGACACTGAAGCTTTCTTT.

This chain links TRBV7-3 with TRBJ1-3; D gene uncertain. Trimming removed 4 bases from V and 4 bases from J, with 2 bases in between. Per germline, CDR1 SGHTA and CDR2 FQGTGA. The CDR3 has 11 residues. The CDR3 region is CASSSGNTIYF. Here the CDR3 DNA reads TGTGCCAGCAGCTCCGGAAACACCATATATTTT.

The chain is built from TRBV5-1 and TRBJ2-7; D assignment may be TRBD1 or TRBD2 (5 bases each). This CDR3 contains 14 residues. CDR1 and CDR2 from the germline V gene are SGHRS and YFSETQ. V was pared by 2 bases and J by 4 bases, with 13 bases between. CDR3 sequence reads: CASSFSWGGYEQYF. The CDR3 DNA follows: TGCGCCAGCAGCTTCTCTTGGGGCGGGTACGAGCAGTACTTC.

The chain employs TRBV11-3 and TRBJ2-1, with a possible D match to TRBD1 (6 bases). The CDR3 covers 15 residues. Germline CDR1 reads SGHNT; CDR2 reads YENEEA. V lost 3 bases, J lost 4 bases, and 13 bases lay in between. The CDR3 is CASSFRGALYNEQFF. In DNA form, the CDR3 reads TGTGCCAGCAGCTTCAGGGGTGCCCTTTACAATGAGCAGTTCTTC.

J is TRBJ2-5 and V is TRBV29-1, with 8 nucleotides matching TRBD1. V lost 6 bases, J lost 0 bases, and 12 bases stayed unmatched. CDR3 length equals 16 residues. Germline CDR1 is SQVTM and CDR2 is ANQGSEA. CDR3 DNA sequence: TGCAGCGTCGGAAAGGACAGGGTCCGAGACCAAGAGACCCAGTACTTC. It specifies CSVGKDRVRDQETQYF.

V is TRBV11-2 and J is TRBJ1-2, with D uncertain. This CDR3 is built from 12 residues. The V end lost 6 bases, the J end lost 8 bases, and 13 bases lay between the germline ends. From germline, CDR1 is SGHAT and CDR2 FQNNGV. The CDR3 DNA sequence: TGTGCCAGCAGATATCAGATGGGAGGCTACACCTTC. Amino acids: CASRYQMGGYTF.

The chain employs TRBV10-3 and TRBJ1-2; 9 bases align to TRBD1. Germline CDR1 ENHRY, CDR2 SYGVKD. The CDR3 covers 18 residues. Trimming at V came to 6 bases and at J to 9 bases, leaving 23 bases not matched to a gene. The CDR3 protein is CAISLGPGQGAAKGSYTF. Here the CDR3 DNA reads TGTGCCATCAGCCTGGGACCGGGACAGGGAGCCGCTAAAGGCAGCTACACCTTC.

The chain couples TRBV4-1 to TRBJ2-7; a weak D match, TRBD2 (7 bases). V lost 4 bases and J lost 3, with 16 bases in between. The CDR3 sequence is 15 residues long. The germline CDR1 and CDR2 sequences are MGHRA and YSYEKL. In DNA form, the CDR3 reads TGCGCCAGCAGCCGGGGGCCGGGGGGTGGCTACGAGCAGTACTTC. Translation gives CASSRGPGGGYEQYF.

CDR3 sequence (DNA): TGTGCCAGCACCCTCTCGGGGTCTGCCGGGGAGCTGTTTTTT. It yields the protein CASTLSGSAGELFF. This rearrangement joins TRBV6-5 to TRBJ2-2; TRBD2 might be the D (5 bases). Trimming took off 7 bases at V and 6 bases at J, with 15 bases between the two ends. CDR1 and CDR2 (germline): MNHEY, SVGAGI. CDR3 length equals 14 residues.